Listed below are T cell receptor beta chains from one sample, sequenced in a study of OX40 agonist ivuxolimab in advanced cancers. Assay: immunoSEQ multiplex PCR; the TCRdb copy retains only in-frame clones and omits some. The sample records around 66,000 clones, roughly nine tenths being singletons. The sequencing here drew on CD4+ or CD8+ T cells sorted from blood, taken in a trial of the OX40 agonist ivuxolimab. All receptors derive from an adult with an advanced solid tumor such as melanoma, head and neck, liver or kidney cancer. CDR3s include the opening cysteine and the closing phenylalanine or tryptophan. The D gene is left open where the match is weak. The listing skips clone size in some rows; elsewhere it reads once, few, many or a size class.

D gene	clone size	V gene	J gene	CDR3 protein	CDR3 DNA
TRBD2	-	TRBV28	TRBJ2-7	CARDLAGGHGEQYF	TGTGCCAGGGACTTAGCGGGAGGGCACGGCGAGCAGTACTTC
-	-	TRBV6-5	TRBJ2-2	CASSIDTRNTGELFF	TGTGCCAGCAGTATCGACACTCGGAACACCGGGGAGCTGTTTTTT
-	once	TRBV5-1	TRBJ2-7	CASSGGYYEQYF	TGCGCCAGCAGCGGAGGGTACTACGAGCAGTACTTC
-	-	TRBV2	TRBJ1-4	CASSAGHGNEKLFF	TGTGCCAGCAGTGCGGGACACGGTAATGAAAAACTGTTTTTT
-	-	TRBV7-6	TRBJ2-1	CASSLGQEQFF	TGTGCCAGCAGCCTAGGACAGGAGCAGTTCTTC
TRBD1	-	TRBV27	TRBJ1-5	CASSPGQGKVLGQPQHF	TGTGCCAGCAGTCCTGGACAGGGGAAGGTGCTCGGTCAGCCCCAGCATTTT
-	once	TRBV7-2	TRBJ1-2	CASSLLPESYTF	TGTGCCAGCAGCTTATTGCCGGAGAGCTACACCTTC
-	once	TRBV5-1	TRBJ2-1	CASSNSGRDFVEQFF	TGCGCCAGCAGCAACAGCGGGCGCGACTTCGTTGAGCAGTTCTTC
TRBD2	-	TRBV19	TRBJ2-1	CASKSGLAELSYNEQFF	TGTGCCAGTAAGTCCGGACTAGCGGAACTCTCCTACAATGAGCAGTTCTTC
TRBD2	-	TRBV6-4	TRBJ2-3	CASSDETSGTDTQYF	TGTGCCAGCAGTGACGAGACTAGCGGCACAGATACGCAGTATTTT
TRBD1	-	TRBV10-3	TRBJ2-1	CAISDIVGQLNSHFNEQFF	TGTGCCATCAGTGATATTGTGGGACAGCTCAACAGTCATTTCAATGAGCAGTTCTTC
-	once	TRBV5-5	TRBJ2-7	CASSLGSGPEYF	TGTGCCAGCAGCTTAGGGTCAGGGCCCGAGTACTTC
-	few	TRBV4-1	TRBJ1-1	CASSRFTGRTEAFF	TGCGCCAGCAGCCGATTCACAGGGAGAACTGAAGCTTTCTTT
TRBD2	-	TRBV7-8	TRBJ2-1	CASSLATSGGADEQFF	TGTGCCAGCAGCTTAGCAACTAGCGGGGGGGCCGATGAGCAGTTCTTC
-	-	TRBV14	TRBJ2-5	CASSLIQETQYF	TGTGCCAGCAGCTTGATACAAGAGACCCAGTACTTC
-	-	TRBV7-2	TRBJ1-2	CASSQPPGSGYTF	TGTGCCAGCAGCCAGCCCCCAGGGTCTGGCTACACCTTC
-	-	TRBV5-5	TRBJ2-1	CASSPAGGHNEQFF	TGTGCCAGCAGCCCCGCCGGGGGCCACAATGAGCAGTTCTTC
-	-	TRBV9	TRBJ2-2	CASSPMGLPDQTWGGELFF	TGTGCCAGCAGCCCCATGGGACTGCCGGACCAAACTTGGGGCGGGGAGCTGTTTTTT
-	-	TRBV10-3	TRBJ2-7	CAISDGAPYEQYF	TGTGCCATCAGTGATGGGGCCCCCTACGAGCAGTACTTC
-	once	TRBV7-8	TRBJ2-7	CASSLGAGSWEQYF	TGTGCCAGCAGCTTAGGGGCGGGATCTTGGGAGCAGTACTTC